One sample yielded the 21 T cell receptor beta chains listed below, sequenced in a study of T cell responses to AZD1222 COVID-19 vaccine. Measured with immunoSEQ multiplex PCR; TCRdb has only the in-frame clones, and not every one. The profile shows 70,000 to 100,000 clones, approximately 90% of them singletons. This sample comprised peripheral blood, obtained 28 days after the second AZD1222 dose. The source of these receptors is an adult who received the AZD1222 COVID-19 vaccine.

V is TRBV29-1 and J is TRBJ1-3; 11 bases map to TRBD1. This CDR3 has 14 amino acids. Germline V CDR1 and CDR2: SQVTM, ANQGSEA. J lost 2 bases, V lost 6 bases, and 3 bases had no gene match. CDR3 residues: CSVKGQGAGNTIYF. For the CDR3, the DNA is TGCAGCGTGAAGGGACAGGGGGCTGGAAACACCATATATTTT.

This clone has only one observation. The genes are TRBV6-5 and TRBJ1-2; possibly TRBD1 for D (5 bases). Trimming shortened V by 6 bases and J by 7 bases, and 15 bases separated the two germline ends. From germline, CDR1 is MNHEY and CDR2 SVGAGI. This CDR3 comprises 13 residues. CDR3 nucleotide sequence: TGTGCCAGCAGCGCTCCAGGGTTTAGTGGCTACACCTTC. Amino acids: CASSAPGFSGYTF.

The gene calls are TRBV9 and TRBJ2-1, with TRBD1 matching over 9 bases. J lost 10 bases, V lost 3 bases, and 17 bases had no gene match. CDR3 length equals 17 residues. Germline loops: CDR1 SGDLS, CDR2 YYNGEE. The CDR3 protein is CASSGAPVGTGFIEQFF. The DNA for the CDR3 is TGTGCCAGCAGCGGAGCCCCGGTAGGGACAGGGTTTATAGAGCAGTTCTTC.

The chain combines TRBV7-8 with TRBJ1-3, with TRBD1 as a possible D gene (5 bases). Germline V gene data show CDR1 as SGHVS and CDR2 as FQNEAQ. Trimming pared 8 bases from V and 4 bases from J, leaving 18 bases between. There are 15 residues in the CDR3. The CDR3 loop is CASSRGGSWGNTIYF. The CDR3, as DNA: TGTGCCAGCTCCCGCGGGGGGTCGTGGGGAAACACCATATATTTT. The whole variable domain, remainder taken from reference TRBV7-8 and TRBJ1-3, is GAGVSQSPRYKVAKRGQDVALRCDPISGHVSLFWYQQALGQGPEFLTYFQNEAQLDKSGLPSDRFFAERPEGSVSTLKIQRTQQEDSAVYLCASSRGGSWGNTIYFGEGSWLTVV.

This clone was counted between two and nine times. The rearrangement joins TRBV5-6 to TRBJ2-7; D is unresolved. The CDR3 is 15 amino acids. Deletions cut 2 bases from V and 6 bases from J, with 18 bases between. Per the germline V gene, CDR1 is SGHDT and CDR2 is YYEEEE. CDR3 nucleotide sequence: TGTGCCAGCAGCTTCGAAGCGCTATCTCTACGCGAGCAGTACTTC. Its translation is CASSFEALSLREQYF. Filled out from reference TRBV5-6 and TRBJ2-7, the complete variable domain reads DAGVTQSPTHLIKTRGQQVTLRCSPKSGHDTVSWYQQALGQGPQFIFQYYEEEERQRGNFPDRFSGHQFPNYSSELNVNALLLGDSALYLCASSFEALSLREQYFGPGTRLTVT.

V gene TRBV28 combines with J gene TRBJ1-2; maybe TRBD1 (6 bases). The V gene lost 7 bases and the J gene lost 4 bases, with 13 bases spanning the gap. There are 13 residues in the CDR3. Germline V CDR1 and CDR2: MDHEN, SYDVKM. CDR3 bases: TGTGCCAGCAAACCGACAGGCAGCTATGGCTACACCTTC. Amino acid sequence: CASKPTGSYGYTF.

V usage is TRBV5-1 and J usage is TRBJ2-5; 10 nucleotides agree with TRBD2. The germline CDR1 and CDR2 sequences are SGHRS and YFSETQ. The CDR3 covers 15 residues. J was trimmed by 3 bases and V by 4 bases; bases with no gene match: 6. CDR3 nucleotides: TGCGCCAGCAGCCCAGCCGGGACTAGCGAAGAGACCCAGTACTTC. Its translation is CASSPAGTSEETQYF.

This clone turned up a few times. V usage is TRBV4-3 and J usage is TRBJ1-3; D is unclear. The CDR3 spans 15 residues. The V end lost 5 bases, the J end lost 2 bases, and 13 bases lay between the germline ends. Germline V CDR1 and CDR2: LGHNA, YSLEER. This CDR3 reads CASSEGSAAGNTIYF. CDR3 coding DNA: TGCGCCAGCAGCGAGGGCAGCGCTGCTGGAAACACCATATATTTT.

The rearrangement links TRBV19 to TRBJ1-4; possible D gene TRBD1, 5 bases. The germline V gene encodes CDR1 LNHDA and CDR2 SQIVND (reference sequence). Between the trimmed V and J ends, which lost 5 bases and 6 bases, there was a span of 13 bases. The CDR3 spans 14 residues. This chain's CDR3 is CASSPWGSDEKLFF. The CDR3 nucleotides are TGTGCCAGTAGTCCGTGGGGCTCGGATGAAAAACTGTTTTTT.

This clone was counted between two and nine times. The V gene is TRBV7-9, the J gene TRBJ2-7; D perhaps matches TRBD1 (6 bases). The CDR3 is 16 amino acids. Germline V lookup: CDR1 SEHNR, CDR2 FQNEAQ (reference sequence). Trimming left V 5 bases short and J 7 bases short, with 24 bases between. CDR3 sequence: CASSPPPGQGLGEQYF. In nucleotides, the CDR3 is TGTGCCAGCAGCCCACCCCCAGGGCAGGGGTTAGGTGAGCAGTACTTC.

The chain carries TRBV12-3 or TRBV12-4 and TRBJ2-1; TRBD1 or TRBD2 may be the D gene (6 bases each). V gave up 6 bases and J gave up 12 bases, with 12 bases separating them. This CDR3 region has 11 residues. CDR3 coding DNA: TGTGCCAGCAGGGAGGGGGGCGTGCAGTTCTTC. Amino acids: CASREGGVQFF.

This clone was counted once. The chain links TRBV5-1 to TRBJ2-5, with D possibly called TRBD1 or TRBD2 (5 bases each). Germline values: CDR1 SGHRS, CDR2 YFSETQ. The V end lost 0 bases, the J end lost 5 bases, and 8 bases lay between the germline ends. The CDR3 sequence is 13 residues long. CDR3 in DNA: TGCGCCAGCAGCTTGGCAGGGACGGAGACCCAGTACTTC. It yields the protein CASSLAGTETQYF.

V gene TRBV2 combines with J gene TRBJ1-2, with TRBD1 matching 8 bases. From germline, CDR1 is SNHLY and CDR2 FYNNEI. After removal of 7 bases from V and 4 bases from J, the junction contained 5 bases not matched to a gene. There are 13 residues in the CDR3. CDR3 coding DNA: TGTGCCAGCAAGCAGGGGGCTGGCTATGGCTACACCTTC. This encodes CASKQGAGYGYTF.

The rearrangement uses TRBV19 and TRBJ1-4, with TRBD1 matching 8 bases. Germline loops: CDR1 LNHDA, CDR2 SQIVND (reference sequence). Losses at the gene ends were 7 bases for V and 0 bases for J; bases not matched to a gene: 4. CDR3 length: 15 amino acids. The CDR3 sequence: CASKDRDTTNEKLFF. Here the CDR3 DNA reads TGTGCCAGTAAGGACAGGGATACAACTAATGAAAAACTGTTTTTT.

The chain uses TRBV19 and TRBJ1-2; no clear D gene. Germline CDR1 reads LNHDA; CDR2 reads SQIVND (reference sequence). The CDR3 is made up of 15 amino acids. V lost 2 bases to trimming and J lost 6 bases, with 16 bases between them. CDR3: CASSIKSKTAHGYTF. The CDR3, as DNA: TGTGCCAGTAGTATAAAGTCGAAAACAGCGCATGGCTACACCTTC.

The V call is TRBV7-2, the J call TRBJ1-2; maybe TRBD1 (5 bases). Trimming pared 4 bases from V and 4 bases from J, leaving 10 bases between. The germline V gene has CDR1 SGHTA and CDR2 FQGNSA. The CDR3 runs to 13 residues. CDR3 residues: CASSWGPLYGYTF. The DNA for the CDR3 is TGTGCCAGCAGCTGGGGACCCCTCTATGGCTACACCTTC.

The chain employs TRBV19 and TRBJ1-4; TRBD1 might be the D (5 bases). The CDR3 runs 16 residues. The germline gives CDR1 LNHDA, CDR2 SQIVND (reference sequence). V lost 4 bases and J lost 5, with 17 bases in between. The DNA of the CDR3 is TGTGCCAGTAGTACAGAACCCCGGGACGGAAATGAAAAACTGTTTTTT. Amino acid sequence: CASSTEPRDGNEKLFF.

The J gene is TRBJ1-1, the V gene TRBV11-2, with D uncertain. V was cut by 5 bases and J by 3 bases, with 10 bases left in between. The CDR3 sequence is 13 residues long. The germline CDR1 and CDR2 sequences are SGHAT and FQNNGV. The DNA of the CDR3 is TGTGCCAGCAGCCCGCGAGATGACACTGAAGCTTTCTTT. This sequence encodes CASSPRDDTEAFF.

The rearrangement uses TRBV10-3 and TRBJ1-5, with D unresolved. Trimming pared 3 bases from V and 0 bases from J, leaving 6 bases between. The CDR3 is 14 residues long. CDR1 and CDR2 from the germline V gene are ENHRY and SYGVKD. The CDR3 DNA is TGTGCCATCAGTGACAATCGTAGCAATCAGCCCCAGCATTTT. Amino acid sequence: CAISDNRSNQPQHF.

V is TRBV11-3 and J is TRBJ2-2; 10 positions agree with TRBD2. J was trimmed by 6 bases and V by 4 bases; bases with no gene match: 11. The germline gives CDR1 SGHNT, CDR2 YENEEA. The CDR3 contains 17 residues. The CDR3 reads CASSSPTASGGAGELFF. CDR3 DNA: TGTGCCAGCAGCTCACCTACCGCTAGCGGGGGTGCCGGGGAGCTGTTTTTT.

The V gene is TRBV4-1, the J gene TRBJ2-3; 15 bases fit TRBD2. This CDR3 contains 16 residues. Trimming took 4 bases from V and 5 from J; bases not matched to a gene: 4. Germline values: CDR1 MGHRA, CDR2 YSYEKL. DNA for the CDR3: TGCGCCAGCAGCCCCGAGGGACTAGCGGGGGGAGATACGCAGTATTTT. This gives the protein CASSPEGLAGGDTQYF.